The 18 T cell receptor beta chains reported below all come from one sample, sequenced in a study of beta chain features in type 1 diabetes. Expressed TCRB transcripts were sequenced because the isolated RNA had all been reverse transcribed beforehand. Assay used: immunoSEQ multiplex PCR; TCRdb lists only in-frame clones, some missing. The data contain about 930,000 clones, 15% to 20% of them singletons. Sequencing used naive CD4+ T cells from blood. Source of these receptors: a young woman in good health.

The chain recombines TRBV5-4 with TRBJ2-5; the match to TRBD1 covers 8 bases. V lost 0 bases, J lost 2 bases, and 3 bases stayed unmatched. The CDR3 has 15 amino acids. CDR1 is SGHNT, CDR2 YYREEE, per germline (reference sequence). In DNA form, the CDR3 reads TGTGCCAGCAGCTTGGGCGGACAGGGACAAGAGACCCAGTACTTC. It is translated as CASSLGGQGQETQYF.

The gene calls are TRBV5-6 and TRBJ1-1; tentatively, D is TRBD1 (5 bases). CDR1 SGHDT and CDR2 YYEEEE come from the germline V gene. V was clipped by 1 base and J by 7 bases, with 8 bases between them. CDR3 size: 12 residues. For the CDR3, the DNA is TGTGCCAGCAGCTTGCGCAGGGATGAAGCTTTCTTT. Encoded protein: CASSLRRDEAFF.

This clone was observed a handful of times. The gene calls are TRBV18 and TRBJ2-5; D is unclear. The CDR3 covers 11 residues. Germline lookup yields CDR1 KGHSH and CDR2 LQKENI. The germline V and J ends were trimmed by 6 bases and 5 bases, with 7 bases remaining between them. CDR3 DNA: TGTGCCAGCTCGTCGTTCGAGACCCAGTACTTC. Its translation is CASSSFETQYF.

A few counts support this clone. The chain carries TRBV9 and TRBJ2-4; TRBD1 is a possible D gene (6 bases). The germline V gene encodes CDR1 SGDLS and CDR2 YYNGEE. The CDR3 has 19 amino acids. Trimming pared 0 bases from V and 0 bases from J, leaving 19 bases between. CDR3 in amino acids: CASSVGNRDIGLAKNIQYF. The DNA of the CDR3 is TGTGCCAGCAGCGTAGGGAACCGGGACATCGGTCTAGCCAAAAACATTCAGTACTTC.

The V and J genes are TRBV11-2 and TRBJ2-5; D may be TRBD2 (6 bases). The CDR3 has 14 amino acids. Trimming pared 4 bases from V and 4 bases from J, leaving 13 bases between. CDR1 SGHAT and CDR2 FQNNGV come from the germline V gene. The DNA for the CDR3 is TGTGCCAGCAGCTACCAAGTCGGGGGAGAGACCCAGTACTTC. It yields the protein CASSYQVGGETQYF.

Only a few counts were recorded for this clone. This chain joins TRBV7-2 and TRBJ2-1; weak D call: TRBD1 (5 bases). Germline V gives CDR1 SGHTA, CDR2 FQGNSA. V was trimmed by 3 bases and J by 2 bases, leaving 11 bases between them. This CDR3 comprises 15 residues. The CDR3 here is CASSFGLGPYNEQFF. The CDR3 coding sequence is TGTGCCAGCAGCTTTGGTCTGGGGCCCTACAATGAGCAGTTCTTC.

This clone was detected only a few times. Other nucleotide sequences in the sample specify the same CDR3. CDR3 sequence: CASSFTSGNNEQFF. The CDR3 DNA reads TGTGCCAGCAGTTTCACTAGCGGGAACAATGAGCAGTTCTTC. The chain couples TRBV28 to TRBJ2-1; 10 positions match TRBD2. Trimming removed 3 bases from V and 5 bases from J; junction bases left unmatched: 1. This CDR3 has 14 residues. Germline CDR1 reads MDHEN; CDR2 reads SYDVKM.

Of note for this clone: Other DNA sequences in this specimen translate into the identical CDR3. This CDR3 is CASSVETDTQYF. In DNA, the CDR3 is TGTGCCAGCAGCGTAGAAACAGATACGCAGTATTTT. The chain joins TRBV9 to TRBJ2-3, with D unresolved. The germline V gene has CDR1 SGDLS and CDR2 YYNGEE. CDR3 length: 12 amino acids. Trimming shortened V by 0 bases and J by 3 bases, and 2 bases separated the two germline ends.

This clone came up a few times. CDR3 residues: CASSPTFQGLSQPQHF. Written as DNA, the CDR3 is TGTGCCAGTAGTCCCACGTTTCAGGGGCTTAGCCAGCCCCAGCATTTT. The genes are TRBV19 and TRBJ1-5, with a weak D call TRBD1 (6 bases). Germline values: CDR1 LNHDA, CDR2 SQIVND (reference sequence). The CDR3 contains 16 residues. With 5 bases removed from V and 7 bases from J, the gap between germline ends came to 21 bases.

This clone was found a few times. The chain couples TRBV4-2 to TRBJ2-7; D possibly uses TRBD1 or TRBD2 (5 bases each). The CDR3 is 15 amino acids. Trimming removed 5 bases from V and 3 bases from J, with 17 bases in between. The germline V gene has CDR1 LGHNA and CDR2 YNFKEQ. CDR3 in amino acids: CASSTGDPGNYEQYF. CDR3 coding DNA: TGTGCCAGCAGCACAGGTGATCCGGGGAACTACGAGCAGTACTTC.

The chain recombines TRBV10-3 with TRBJ2-7; 9 bases align to TRBD2. CDR3 size: 15 residues. The J segment lost 2 bases and the V segment lost 3 bases, leaving 5 bases of the junction unmatched. Germline V gene lookup returns CDR1 ENHRY and CDR2 SYGVKD. DNA of the CDR3: TGTGCCATCAGTGATGGAGTAGCGGGAGCCTACGAGCAGTACTTC. The encoded protein is CAISDGVAGAYEQYF.

This chain connects TRBV5-1 to TRBJ1-1; possible D gene TRBD1, 6 bases. CDR1 is SGHRS and CDR2 is YFSETQ in the germline V gene. V lost 3 bases to trimming and J lost 2 bases, with 17 bases between them. CDR3 length: 16 residues. This chain's CDR3 is CASSSRGGSLNTEAFF. CDR3 in DNA: TGCGCCAGCAGCTCCAGGGGAGGGAGCCTCAACACTGAAGCTTTCTTT.

This clone was detected only a few times. This chain joins TRBV11-2 and TRBJ2-1; 8 bases match TRBD2. The ends lost 6 bases at V and 1 base at J; junction bases unmatched: 11. Per the germline V gene, CDR1 is SGHAT and CDR2 is FQNNGV. This CDR3 is built from 17 residues. CDR3 bases: TGTGCCAGCAGTCCACAGGCTGCGGGAGGTTCCTACAATGAGCAGTTCTTC. Translated, it gives CASSPQAAGGSYNEQFF.

This clone was seen a few times. Other nucleotide sequences in the sample specify the same CDR3. V usage is TRBV7-2 and J usage is TRBJ2-7; 12 bases map to TRBD2. The CDR3 contains 14 residues. Germline loops: CDR1 SGHTA, CDR2 FQGNSA. V lost 5 bases to trimming and J lost 3 bases; unmatched junction nucleotides: 2. The CDR3 nucleotides are TGTGCCAGCAGCACTAGCGGGAGGTTCTACGAGCAGTACTTC. Translation gives CASSTSGRFYEQYF.

In this sample, this clone turned up a few times. The chain has TRBV7-9 and TRBJ2-5; 7 bases match TRBD2. Germline V CDR1 and CDR2: SEHNR, FQNEAQ (reference sequence). The trim removed 1 base at V and 2 bases at J, leaving 4 bases unmatched. The CDR3 extends over 15 amino acids. The CDR3 bases are TGTGCCAGCAGCTTAGTACTAGCGACACAAGAGACCCAGTACTTC. Residues: CASSLVLATQETQYF.

This clone was seen a handful of times. This chain connects TRBV5-1 to TRBJ2-3, with 8 bases identical to TRBD2. CDR3 length equals 17 residues. Trimming at V came to 0 bases and at J to 5 bases, leaving 11 bases not matched to a gene. Germline CDR1 and CDR2: SGHRS and YFSETQ. CDR3 in DNA: TGCGCCAGCAGCTTGGAGCCTAGCGGGCCAGGTGGAGATACGCAGTATTTT. Amino acid sequence: CASSLEPSGPGGDTQYF. Together with reference TRBV5-1 and TRBJ2-3, the CDR3 gives the full variable domain: KAGVTQTPRYLIKTRGQQVTLSCSPISGHRSVSWYQQTPGQGLQFLFEYFSETQRNKGNFPGRFSGRQFSNSRSEMNVSTLELGDSALYLCASSLEPSGPGGDTQYFGPGTRLTVL.

In this sample, this clone turned up a few times. This sequence joins TRBV5-6 and TRBJ1-2, with unresolved D. The CDR3 has 14 residues. Trimming stripped 0 bases from V and 8 bases from J, with 14 bases between. Germline V gene sequence: CDR1 SGHDT, CDR2 YYEEEE. Here the CDR3 DNA reads TGTGCCAGCAGCTTGGTAACGTGGTCTGCAGGCTACACCTTC. Translated, it gives CASSLVTWSAGYTF.

The J gene is TRBJ2-1, the V gene TRBV25-1; 9 nucleotides line up with TRBD2. V lost 5 bases and J lost 7; bases outside the gene matches: 6. The CDR3 has 14 amino acids. Germline V gives CDR1 MGHDK, CDR2 SYGVNS. The CDR3 reads CASSNSGSLNEQFF. Written as DNA, the CDR3 is TGTGCCAGCAGTAATAGCGGGAGTCTGAATGAGCAGTTCTTC.